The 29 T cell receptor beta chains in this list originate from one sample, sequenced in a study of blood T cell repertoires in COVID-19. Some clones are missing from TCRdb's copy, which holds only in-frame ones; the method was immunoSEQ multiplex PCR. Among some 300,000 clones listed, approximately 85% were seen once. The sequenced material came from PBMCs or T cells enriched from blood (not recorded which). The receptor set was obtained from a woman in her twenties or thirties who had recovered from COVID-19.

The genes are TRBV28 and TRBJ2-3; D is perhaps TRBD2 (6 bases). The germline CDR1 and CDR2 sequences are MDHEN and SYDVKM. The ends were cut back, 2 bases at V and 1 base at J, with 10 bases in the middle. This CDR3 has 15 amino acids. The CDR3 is CASSLIGGGTDTQYF. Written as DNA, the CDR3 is TGTGCCAGCAGTTTAATAGGAGGGGGCACAGATACGCAGTATTTT. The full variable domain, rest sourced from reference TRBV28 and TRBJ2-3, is DVKVTQSSRYLVKRTGEKVFLECVQDMDHENMFWYRQDPGLGLRLIYFSYDVKMKEKGDIPEGYSVSREKKERFSLILESASTNQTSMYLCASSLIGGGTDTQYFGPGTRLTVL.

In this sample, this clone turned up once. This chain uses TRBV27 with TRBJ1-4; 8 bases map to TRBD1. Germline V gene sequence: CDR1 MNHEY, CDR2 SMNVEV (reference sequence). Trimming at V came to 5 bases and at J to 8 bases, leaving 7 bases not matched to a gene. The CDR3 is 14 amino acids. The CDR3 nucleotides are TGTGCCAGCAGTCCCCAGGGGGCAGGGGAAAAACTGTTTTTT. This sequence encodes CASSPQGAGEKLFF.

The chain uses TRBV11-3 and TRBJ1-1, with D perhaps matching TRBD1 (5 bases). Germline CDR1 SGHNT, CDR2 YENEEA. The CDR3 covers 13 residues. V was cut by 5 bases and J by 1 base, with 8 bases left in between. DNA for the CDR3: TGTGCCAGCAGCGTCAGGGAGAACACTGAAGCTTTCTTT. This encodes CASSVRENTEAFF.

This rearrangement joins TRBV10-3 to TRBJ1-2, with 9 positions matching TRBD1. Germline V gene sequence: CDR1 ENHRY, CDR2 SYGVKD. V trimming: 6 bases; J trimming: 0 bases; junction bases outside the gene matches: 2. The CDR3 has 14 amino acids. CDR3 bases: TGTGCCATCAGGCGGACAGGGGCTAACTATGGCTACACCTTC. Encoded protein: CAIRRTGANYGYTF.

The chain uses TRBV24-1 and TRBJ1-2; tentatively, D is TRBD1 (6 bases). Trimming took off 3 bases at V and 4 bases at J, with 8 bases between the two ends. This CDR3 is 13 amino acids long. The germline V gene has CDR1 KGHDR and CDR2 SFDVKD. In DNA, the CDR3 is TGTGCCACCAGTGATACAGGGTTCTATGGCTACACCTTC. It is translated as CATSDTGFYGYTF.

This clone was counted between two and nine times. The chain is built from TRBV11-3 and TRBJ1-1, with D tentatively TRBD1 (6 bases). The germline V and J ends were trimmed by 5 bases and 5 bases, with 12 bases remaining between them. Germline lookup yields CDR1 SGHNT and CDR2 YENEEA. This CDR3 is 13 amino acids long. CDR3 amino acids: CASSHRAGTEAFF. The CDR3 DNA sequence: TGTGCCAGCAGCCACAGGGCAGGAACTGAAGCTTTCTTT.

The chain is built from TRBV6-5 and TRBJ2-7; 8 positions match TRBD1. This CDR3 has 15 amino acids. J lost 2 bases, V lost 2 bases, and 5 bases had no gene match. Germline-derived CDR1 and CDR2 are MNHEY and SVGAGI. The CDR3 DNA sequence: TGTGCCAGCAGTTACCAGGGGGCGTACGCCTACGAGCAGTACTTC. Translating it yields CASSYQGAYAYEQYF.

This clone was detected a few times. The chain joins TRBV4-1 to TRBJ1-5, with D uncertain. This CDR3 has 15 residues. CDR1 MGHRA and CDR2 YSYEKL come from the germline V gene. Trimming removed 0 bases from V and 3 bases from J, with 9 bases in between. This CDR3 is CASSQEGSFNQPQHF. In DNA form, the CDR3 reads TGCGCCAGCAGCCAAGAGGGCAGCTTCAATCAGCCCCAGCATTTT.

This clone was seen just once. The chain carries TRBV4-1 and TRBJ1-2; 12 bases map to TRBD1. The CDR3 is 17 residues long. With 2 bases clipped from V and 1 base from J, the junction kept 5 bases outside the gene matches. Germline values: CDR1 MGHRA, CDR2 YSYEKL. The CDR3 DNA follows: TGCGCCAGCAGCCAACCGGGACAGGGGGCCGGTAACTATGGCTACACCTTC. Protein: CASSQPGQGAGNYGYTF.

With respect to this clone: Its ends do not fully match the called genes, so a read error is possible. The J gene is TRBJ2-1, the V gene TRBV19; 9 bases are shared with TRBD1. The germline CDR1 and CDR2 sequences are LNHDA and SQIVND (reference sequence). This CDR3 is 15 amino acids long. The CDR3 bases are TGTGCCAGTAGTTTAGACAGGGGGTCCTACAATGAGCAGTTCTTC. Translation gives CASSLDRGSYNEQFF.

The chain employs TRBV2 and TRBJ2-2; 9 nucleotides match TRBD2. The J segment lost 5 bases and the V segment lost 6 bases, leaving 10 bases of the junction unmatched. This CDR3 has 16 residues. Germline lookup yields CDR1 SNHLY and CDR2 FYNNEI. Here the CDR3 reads CASRDSIAGATGELFF. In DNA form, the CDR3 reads TGTGCCAGCAGGGACTCCATAGCGGGGGCTACCGGGGAGCTGTTTTTT.

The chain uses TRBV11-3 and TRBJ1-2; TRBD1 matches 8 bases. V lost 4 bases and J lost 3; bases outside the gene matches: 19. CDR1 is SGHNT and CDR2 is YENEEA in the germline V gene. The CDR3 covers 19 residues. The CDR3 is CASSSPRGGDRGGDYGYTF. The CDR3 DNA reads TGTGCCAGCAGCTCACCCCGAGGGGGCGACAGGGGAGGGGACTATGGCTACACCTTC.

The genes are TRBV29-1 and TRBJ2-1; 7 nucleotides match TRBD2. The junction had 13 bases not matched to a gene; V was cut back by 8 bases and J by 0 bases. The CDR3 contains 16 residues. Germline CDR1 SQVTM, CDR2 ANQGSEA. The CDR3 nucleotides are TGCAGCTCCTCACCCCTACCGGGGGGCTCCTACAATGAGCAGTTCTTC. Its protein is CSSSPLPGGSYNEQFF.

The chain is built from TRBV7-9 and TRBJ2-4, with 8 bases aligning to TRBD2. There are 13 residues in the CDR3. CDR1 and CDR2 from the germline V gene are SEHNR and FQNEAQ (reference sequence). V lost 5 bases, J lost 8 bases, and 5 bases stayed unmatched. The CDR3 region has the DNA TGTGCCAGCAGCCACGACGGGGGGGACATTCAGTACTTC. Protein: CASSHDGGDIQYF. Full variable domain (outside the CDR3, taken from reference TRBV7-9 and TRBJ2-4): DTGVSQNPRHKITKRGQNVTFRCDPISEHNRLYWYRQTLGQGPEFLTYFQNEAQLEKSRLLSDRFSAERPKGSFSTLEIQRTEQGDSAMYLCASSHDGGDIQYFGAGTRLSVL.

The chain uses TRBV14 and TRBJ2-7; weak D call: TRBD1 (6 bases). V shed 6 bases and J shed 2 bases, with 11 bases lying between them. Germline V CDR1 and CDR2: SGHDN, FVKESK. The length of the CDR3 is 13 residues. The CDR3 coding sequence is TGTGCCAGCAGGCTGCAGGGGACCTACGAGCAGTACTTC. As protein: CASRLQGTYEQYF.

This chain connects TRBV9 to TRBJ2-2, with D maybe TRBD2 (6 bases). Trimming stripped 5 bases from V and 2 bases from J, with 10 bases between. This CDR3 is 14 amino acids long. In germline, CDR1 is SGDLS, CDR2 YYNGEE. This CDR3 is CASRGLGNTGELFF. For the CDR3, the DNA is TGTGCCAGCAGGGGACTCGGAAACACCGGGGAGCTGTTTTTT.

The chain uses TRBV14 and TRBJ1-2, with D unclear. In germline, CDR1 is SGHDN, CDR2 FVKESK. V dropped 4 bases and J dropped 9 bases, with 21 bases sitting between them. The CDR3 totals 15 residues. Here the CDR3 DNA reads TGTGCCAGCAGCCCAATAGGAGGAAGTACGATGAGCTACACCTTC. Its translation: CASSPIGGSTMSYTF. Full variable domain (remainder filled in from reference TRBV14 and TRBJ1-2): EAGVTQFPSHSVIEKGQTVTLRCDPISGHDNLYWYRRVMGKEIKFLLHFVKESKQDESGMPNNRFLAERTGGTYSTLKVQPAELEDSGVYFCASSPIGGSTMSYTFGSGTRLTVV.

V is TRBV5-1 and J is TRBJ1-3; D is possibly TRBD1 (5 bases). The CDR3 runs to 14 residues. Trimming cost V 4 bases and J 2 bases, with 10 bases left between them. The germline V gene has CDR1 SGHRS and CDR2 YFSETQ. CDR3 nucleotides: TGCGCCAGCAGCGGGGCAGAGCCTGGAAACACCATATATTTT. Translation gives CASSGAEPGNTIYF.

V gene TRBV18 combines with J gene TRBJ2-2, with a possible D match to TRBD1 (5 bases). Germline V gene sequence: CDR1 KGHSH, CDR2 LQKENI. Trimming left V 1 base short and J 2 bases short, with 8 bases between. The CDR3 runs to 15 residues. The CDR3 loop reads CASSPLQVNTGELFF. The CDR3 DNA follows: TGTGCCAGCTCACCACTACAGGTTAACACCGGGGAGCTGTTTTTT. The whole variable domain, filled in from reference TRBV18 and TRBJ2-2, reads NAGVMQNPRHLVRRRGQEARLRCSPMKGHSHVYWYRQLPEEGLKFMVYLQKENIIDESGMPKERFSAEFPKEGPSILRIQQVVRGDSAAYFCASSPLQVNTGELFFGEGSRLTVL.

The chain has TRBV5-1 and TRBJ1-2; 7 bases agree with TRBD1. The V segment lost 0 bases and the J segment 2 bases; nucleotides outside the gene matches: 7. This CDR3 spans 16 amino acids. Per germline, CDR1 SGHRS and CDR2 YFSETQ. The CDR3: CASSLAGQVGNYGYTF. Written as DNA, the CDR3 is TGCGCCAGCAGCTTGGCAGGACAGGTGGGGAACTATGGCTACACCTTC.

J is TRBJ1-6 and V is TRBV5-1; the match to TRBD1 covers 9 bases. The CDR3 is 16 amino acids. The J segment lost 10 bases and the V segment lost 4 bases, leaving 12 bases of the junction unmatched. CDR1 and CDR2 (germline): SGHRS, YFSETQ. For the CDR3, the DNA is TGCGCCAGCAGCCAAATACCGGGACAGGGAGACTCACCCCTCCACTTT. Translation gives CASSQIPGQGDSPLHF.

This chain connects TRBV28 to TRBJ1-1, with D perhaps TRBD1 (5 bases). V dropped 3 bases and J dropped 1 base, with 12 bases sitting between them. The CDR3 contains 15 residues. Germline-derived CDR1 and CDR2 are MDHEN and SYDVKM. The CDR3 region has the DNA TGTGCCAGCAGTTTCACTCAGGGTTCGAACACTGAAGCTTTCTTT. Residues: CASSFTQGSNTEAFF.

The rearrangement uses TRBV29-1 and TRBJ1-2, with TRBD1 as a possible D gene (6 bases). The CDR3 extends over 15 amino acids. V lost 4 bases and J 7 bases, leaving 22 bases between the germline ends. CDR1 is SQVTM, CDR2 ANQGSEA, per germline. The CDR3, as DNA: TGCAGCGTTGCAGGGGCCGTGGGCCCCTCGGGTGGCTACACCTTC. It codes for CSVAGAVGPSGGYTF. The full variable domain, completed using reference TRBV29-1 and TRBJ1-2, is SAVISQKPSRDICQRGTSLTIQCQVDSQVTMMFWYRQQPGQSLTLIATANQGSEATYESGFVIDKFPISRPNLTFSTLTVSNMSPEDSSIYLCSVAGAVGPSGGYTFGSGTRLTVV.

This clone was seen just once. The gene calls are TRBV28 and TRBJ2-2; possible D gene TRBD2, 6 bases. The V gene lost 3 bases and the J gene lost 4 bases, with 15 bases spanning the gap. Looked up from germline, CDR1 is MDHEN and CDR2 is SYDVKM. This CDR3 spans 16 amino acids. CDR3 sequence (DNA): TGTGCCAGCAGTTTTAAGTGGCGGCGGGGCACCGGGGAGCTGTTTTTT. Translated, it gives CASSFKWRRGTGELFF.

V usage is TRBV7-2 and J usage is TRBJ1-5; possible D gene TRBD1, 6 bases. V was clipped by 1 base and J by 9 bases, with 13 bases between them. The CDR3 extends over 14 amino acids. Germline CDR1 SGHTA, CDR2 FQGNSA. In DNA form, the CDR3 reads TGTGCCAGCAGCTTAGAGGGGGGGTTAACGCCCCAGCATTTT. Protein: CASSLEGGLTPQHF.

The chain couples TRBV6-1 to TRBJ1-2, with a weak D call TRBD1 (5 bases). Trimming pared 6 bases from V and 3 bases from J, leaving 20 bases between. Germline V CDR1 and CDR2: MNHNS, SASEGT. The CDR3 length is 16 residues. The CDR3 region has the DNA TGTGCCAGCAGGGAAAAGTACAGGTTGGGCCACTATGGCTACACCTTC. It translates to CASREKYRLGHYGYTF.

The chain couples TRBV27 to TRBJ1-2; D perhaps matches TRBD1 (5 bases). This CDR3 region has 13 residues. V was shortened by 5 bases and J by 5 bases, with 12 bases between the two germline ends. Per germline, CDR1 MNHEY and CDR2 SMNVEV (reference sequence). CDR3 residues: CASSIDSLYGYTF. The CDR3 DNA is TGTGCCAGCAGTATCGACAGCTTATATGGCTACACCTTC.

The CDR3 reads CASHDHGRTTDTQYF. CDR3 in DNA: TGTGCCAGCCATGATCACGGGAGGACCACAGATACGCAGTATTTT. The chain recombines TRBV7-9 with TRBJ2-3, with TRBD2 matching 7 bases. V trimming: 8 bases; J trimming: 2 bases; junction bases outside the gene matches: 10. CDR1 is SEHNR and CDR2 is FQNEAQ in the germline V gene (reference sequence). The CDR3 covers 15 residues.

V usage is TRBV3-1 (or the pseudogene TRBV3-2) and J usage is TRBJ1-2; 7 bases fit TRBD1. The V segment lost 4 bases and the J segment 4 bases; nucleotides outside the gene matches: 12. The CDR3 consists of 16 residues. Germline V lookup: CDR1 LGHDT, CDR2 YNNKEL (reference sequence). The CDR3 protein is CASSPPGTARIYGYTF. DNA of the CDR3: TGTGCCAGCAGCCCACCTGGGACAGCAAGGATCTATGGCTACACCTTC.